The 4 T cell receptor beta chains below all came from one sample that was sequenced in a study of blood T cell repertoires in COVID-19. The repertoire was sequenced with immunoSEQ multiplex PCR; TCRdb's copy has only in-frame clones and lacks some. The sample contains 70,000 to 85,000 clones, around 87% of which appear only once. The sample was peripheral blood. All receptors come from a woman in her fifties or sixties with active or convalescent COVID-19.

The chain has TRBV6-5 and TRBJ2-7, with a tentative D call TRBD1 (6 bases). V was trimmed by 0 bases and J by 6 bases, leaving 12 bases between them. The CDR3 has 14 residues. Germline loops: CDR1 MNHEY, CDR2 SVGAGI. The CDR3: CASSYSSGAGEQYF. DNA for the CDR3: TGTGCCAGCAGTTACTCATCAGGGGCAGGCGAGCAGTACTTC.

CDR3 bases: TGCGCCAGCAGCCAAGAACAGGGTAGGCCCTACGAGCAGTACTTC. It translates to CASSQEQGRPYEQYF. The rearrangement links TRBV4-3 to TRBJ2-7; D is possibly TRBD1 (6 bases). The V end lost 0 bases, the J end lost 2 bases, and 11 bases lay between the germline ends. The CDR3 runs 15 residues. Per the germline V gene, CDR1 is LGHNA and CDR2 is YSLEER.

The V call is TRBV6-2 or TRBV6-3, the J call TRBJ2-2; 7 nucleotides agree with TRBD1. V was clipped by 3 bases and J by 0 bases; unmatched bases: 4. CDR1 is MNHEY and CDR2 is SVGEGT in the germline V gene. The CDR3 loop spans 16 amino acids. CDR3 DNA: TGTGCCAGCAGTTATAGAGACAGGGCGAACACCGGGGAGCTGTTTTTT. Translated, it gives CASSYRDRANTGELFF.

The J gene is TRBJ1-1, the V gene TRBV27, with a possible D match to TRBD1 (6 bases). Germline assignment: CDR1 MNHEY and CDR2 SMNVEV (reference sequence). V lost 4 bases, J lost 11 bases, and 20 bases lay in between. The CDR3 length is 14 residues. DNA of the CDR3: TGTGCCAGCAGTTCCCCGGGGGGGGGCCTGAGGGCTTTCTTT. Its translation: CASSSPGGGLRAFF.